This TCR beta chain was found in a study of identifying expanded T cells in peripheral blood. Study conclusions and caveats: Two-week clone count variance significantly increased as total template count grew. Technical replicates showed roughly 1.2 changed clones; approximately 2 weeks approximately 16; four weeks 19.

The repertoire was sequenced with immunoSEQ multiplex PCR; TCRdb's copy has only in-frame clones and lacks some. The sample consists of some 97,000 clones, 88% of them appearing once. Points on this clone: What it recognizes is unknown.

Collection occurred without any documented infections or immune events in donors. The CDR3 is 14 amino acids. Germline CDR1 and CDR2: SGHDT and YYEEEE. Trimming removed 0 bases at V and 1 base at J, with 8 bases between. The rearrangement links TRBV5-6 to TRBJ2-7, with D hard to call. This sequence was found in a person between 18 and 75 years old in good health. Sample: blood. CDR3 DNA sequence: TGTGCCAGCAGCTTGGTCTCTACTTCCTACGAGCAGTACTTC. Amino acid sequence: CASSLVSTSYEQYF.